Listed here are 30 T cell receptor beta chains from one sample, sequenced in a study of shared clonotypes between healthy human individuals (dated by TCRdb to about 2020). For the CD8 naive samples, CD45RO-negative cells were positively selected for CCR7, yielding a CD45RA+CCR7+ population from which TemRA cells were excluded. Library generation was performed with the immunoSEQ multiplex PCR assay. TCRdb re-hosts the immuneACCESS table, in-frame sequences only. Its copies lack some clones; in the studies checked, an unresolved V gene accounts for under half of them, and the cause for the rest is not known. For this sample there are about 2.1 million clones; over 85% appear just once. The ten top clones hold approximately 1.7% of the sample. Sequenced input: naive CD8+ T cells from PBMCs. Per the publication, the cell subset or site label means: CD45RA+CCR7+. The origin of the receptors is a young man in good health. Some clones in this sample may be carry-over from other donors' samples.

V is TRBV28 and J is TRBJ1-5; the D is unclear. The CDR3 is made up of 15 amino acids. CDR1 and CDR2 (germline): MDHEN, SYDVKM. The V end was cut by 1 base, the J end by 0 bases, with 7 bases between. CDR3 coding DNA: TGTGCCAGCAGTTTATATGGGTCTAGCAATCAGCCCCAGCATTTT. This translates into CASSLYGSSNQPQHF.

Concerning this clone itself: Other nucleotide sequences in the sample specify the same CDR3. CDR3 in amino acids: CASSLQGSQPQHF. Written as DNA, the CDR3 is TGCGCCAGCAGCTTGCAGGGTAGTCAGCCCCAGCATTTT. This chain connects TRBV5-1 to TRBJ1-5; weak D call: TRBD1 (5 bases). V gave up 1 base and J gave up 6 bases, with 8 bases separating them. Germline V gene sequence: CDR1 SGHRS, CDR2 YFSETQ. The CDR3 runs 13 residues.

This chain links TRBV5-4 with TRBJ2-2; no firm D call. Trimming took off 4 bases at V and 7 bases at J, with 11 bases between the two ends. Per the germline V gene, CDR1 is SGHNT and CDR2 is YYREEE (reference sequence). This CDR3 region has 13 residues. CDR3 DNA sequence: TGTGCCAGCAGCCCCATCCCCGGCGGGGAGCTGTTTTTT. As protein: CASSPIPGGELFF. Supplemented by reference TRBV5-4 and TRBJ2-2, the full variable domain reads ETGVTQSPTHLIKTRGQQVTLRCSSQSGHNTVSWYQQALGQGPQFIFQYYREEENGRGNFPPRFSGLQFPNYSSELNVNALELDDSALYLCASSPIPGGELFFGEGSRLTVL.

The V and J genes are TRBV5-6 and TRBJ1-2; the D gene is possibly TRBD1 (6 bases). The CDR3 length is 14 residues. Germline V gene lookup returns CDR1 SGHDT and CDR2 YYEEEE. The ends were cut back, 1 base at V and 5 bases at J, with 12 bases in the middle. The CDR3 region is CASSLSAGVYGYTF. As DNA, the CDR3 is TGTGCCAGCAGCTTGTCTGCAGGGGTTTATGGCTACACCTTC.

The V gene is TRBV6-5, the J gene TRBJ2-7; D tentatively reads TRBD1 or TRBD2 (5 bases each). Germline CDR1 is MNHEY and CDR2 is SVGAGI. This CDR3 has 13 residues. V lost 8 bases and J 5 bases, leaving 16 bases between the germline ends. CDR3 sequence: CASSGSQGDEQYF. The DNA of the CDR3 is TGTGCCAGCTCGGGCAGTCAGGGAGACGAGCAGTACTTC.

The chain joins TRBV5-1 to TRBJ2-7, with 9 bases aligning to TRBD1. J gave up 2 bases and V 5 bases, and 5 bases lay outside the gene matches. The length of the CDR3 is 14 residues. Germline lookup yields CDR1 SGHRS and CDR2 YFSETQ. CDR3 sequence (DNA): TGCGCCAGCAGAGCAGGACAGGGGACCTACGAGCAGTACTTC. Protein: CASRAGQGTYEQYF.

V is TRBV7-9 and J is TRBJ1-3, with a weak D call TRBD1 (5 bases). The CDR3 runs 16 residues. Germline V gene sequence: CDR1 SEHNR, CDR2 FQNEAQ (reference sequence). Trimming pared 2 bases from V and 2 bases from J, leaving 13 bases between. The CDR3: CASSLSAGGAGNTIYF. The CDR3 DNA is TGTGCCAGCAGCTTATCGGCGGGAGGGGCTGGAAACACCATATATTTT.

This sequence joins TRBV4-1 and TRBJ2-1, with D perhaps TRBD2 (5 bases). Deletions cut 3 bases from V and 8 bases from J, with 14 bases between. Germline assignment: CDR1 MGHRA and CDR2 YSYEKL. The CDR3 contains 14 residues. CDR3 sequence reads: CASSHLFGGYEQFF. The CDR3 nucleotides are TGCGCCAGCAGCCATCTTTTCGGCGGGTATGAGCAGTTCTTC.

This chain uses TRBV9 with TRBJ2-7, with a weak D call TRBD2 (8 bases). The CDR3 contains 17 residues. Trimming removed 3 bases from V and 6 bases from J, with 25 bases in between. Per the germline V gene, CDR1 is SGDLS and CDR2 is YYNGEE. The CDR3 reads CASSEGAVSGSRAEQYF. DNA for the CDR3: TGTGCCAGCAGCGAGGGGGCCGTAAGCGGGAGTCGGGCCGAGCAGTACTTC.

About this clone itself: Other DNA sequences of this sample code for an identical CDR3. CDR3 region: CASRGGTDTQYF. The CDR3 bases are TGTGCCAGCAGAGGAGGAACAGATACGCAGTATTTT. The chain joins TRBV2 to TRBJ2-3; D is possibly TRBD2 (5 bases). The CDR3 runs to 12 residues. Germline CDR1 SNHLY, CDR2 FYNNEI. V was trimmed by 6 bases and J by 3 bases, leaving 7 bases between them.

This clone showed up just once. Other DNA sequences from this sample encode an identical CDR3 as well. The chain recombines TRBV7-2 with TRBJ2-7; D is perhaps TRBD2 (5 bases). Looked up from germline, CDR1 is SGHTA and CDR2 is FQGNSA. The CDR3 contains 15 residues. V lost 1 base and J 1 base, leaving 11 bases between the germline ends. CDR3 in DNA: TGTGCCAGCAGCTTAGTTGCAGGAGGATCCTACGAGCAGTACTTC. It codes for CASSLVAGGSYEQYF.

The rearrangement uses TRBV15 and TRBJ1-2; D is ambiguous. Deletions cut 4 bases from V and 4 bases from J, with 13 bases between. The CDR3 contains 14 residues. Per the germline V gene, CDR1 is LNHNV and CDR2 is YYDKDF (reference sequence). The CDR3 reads CATSNRFSPYGYTF. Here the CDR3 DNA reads TGTGCCACCAGCAACCGCTTCTCCCCCTATGGCTACACCTTC.

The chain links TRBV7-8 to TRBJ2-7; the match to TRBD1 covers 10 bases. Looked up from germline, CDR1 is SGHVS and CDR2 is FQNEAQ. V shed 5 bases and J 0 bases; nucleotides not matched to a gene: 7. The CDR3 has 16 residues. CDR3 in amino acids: CASSPRTGGGSYEQYF. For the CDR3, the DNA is TGTGCCAGCAGCCCGAGGACAGGGGGGGGCTCCTACGAGCAGTACTTC.

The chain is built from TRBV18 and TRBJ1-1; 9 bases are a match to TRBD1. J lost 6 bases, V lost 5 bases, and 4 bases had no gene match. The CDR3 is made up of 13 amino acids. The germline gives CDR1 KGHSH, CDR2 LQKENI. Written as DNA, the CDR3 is TGTGCCAGCTCATATACAGGGGGCTCTGAAGCTTTCTTT. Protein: CASSYTGGSEAFF.

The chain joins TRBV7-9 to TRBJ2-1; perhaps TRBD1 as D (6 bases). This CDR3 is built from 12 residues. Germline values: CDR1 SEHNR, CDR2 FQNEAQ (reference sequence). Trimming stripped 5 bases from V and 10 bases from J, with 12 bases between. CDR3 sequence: CASSPTGWEQFF. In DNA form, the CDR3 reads TGTGCCAGCAGCCCAACAGGGTGGGAGCAGTTCTTC.

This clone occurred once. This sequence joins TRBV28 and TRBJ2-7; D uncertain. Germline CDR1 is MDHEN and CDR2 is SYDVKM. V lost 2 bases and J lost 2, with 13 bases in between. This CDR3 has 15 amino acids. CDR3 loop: CASSLQPGSPYEQYF. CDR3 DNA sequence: TGTGCCAGCAGTTTACAACCCGGGTCCCCCTACGAGCAGTACTTC.

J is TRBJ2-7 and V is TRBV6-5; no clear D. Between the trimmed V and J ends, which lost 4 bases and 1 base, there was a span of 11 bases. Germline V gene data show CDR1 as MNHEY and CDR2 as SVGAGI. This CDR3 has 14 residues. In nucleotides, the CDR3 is TGTGCCAGCAGTTTTGGTAAGGTTTCCTACGAGCAGTACTTC. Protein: CASSFGKVSYEQYF.

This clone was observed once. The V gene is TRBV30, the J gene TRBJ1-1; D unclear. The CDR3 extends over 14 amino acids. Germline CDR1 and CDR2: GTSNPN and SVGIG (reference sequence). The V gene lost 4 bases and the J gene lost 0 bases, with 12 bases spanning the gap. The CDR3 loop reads CAWISSHMNTEAFF. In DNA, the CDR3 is TGTGCCTGGATCTCCAGTCACATGAACACTGAAGCTTTCTTT.

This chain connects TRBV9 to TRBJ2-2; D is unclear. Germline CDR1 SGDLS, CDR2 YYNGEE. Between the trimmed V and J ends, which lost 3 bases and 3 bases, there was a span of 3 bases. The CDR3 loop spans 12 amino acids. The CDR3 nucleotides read TGTGCCAGCAGCGCCCACACCGGGGAGCTGTTTTTT. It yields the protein CASSAHTGELFF.

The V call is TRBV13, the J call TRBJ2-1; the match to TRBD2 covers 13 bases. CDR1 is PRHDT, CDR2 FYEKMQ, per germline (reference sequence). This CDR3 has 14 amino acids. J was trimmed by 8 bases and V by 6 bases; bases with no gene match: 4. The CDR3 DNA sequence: TGTGCCAGCAGTGGACTAGCGGGAGAAGATGAGCAGTTCTTC. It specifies CASSGLAGEDEQFF.

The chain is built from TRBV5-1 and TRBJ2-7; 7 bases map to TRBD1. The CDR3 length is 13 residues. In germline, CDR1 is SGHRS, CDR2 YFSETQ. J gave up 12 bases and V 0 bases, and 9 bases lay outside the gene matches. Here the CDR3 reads CASSLAGTDGPYF. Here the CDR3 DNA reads TGCGCCAGCAGCTTGGCGGGGACAGACGGTCCGTACTTC.

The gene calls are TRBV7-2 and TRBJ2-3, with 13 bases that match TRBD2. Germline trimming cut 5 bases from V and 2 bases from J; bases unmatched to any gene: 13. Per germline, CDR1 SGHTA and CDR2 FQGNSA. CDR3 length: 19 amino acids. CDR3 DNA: TGTGCCAGCAGCACTCCACCGACTAGCGGGAGGACGTACACAGATACGCAGTATTTT. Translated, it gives CASSTPPTSGRTYTDTQYF.

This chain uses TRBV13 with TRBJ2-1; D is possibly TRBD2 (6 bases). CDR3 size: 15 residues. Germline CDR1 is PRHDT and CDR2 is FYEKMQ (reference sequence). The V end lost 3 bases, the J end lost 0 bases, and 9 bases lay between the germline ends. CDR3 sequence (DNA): TGTGCCAGCAGCTTTTTCGGGAGCTCCTACAATGAGCAGTTCTTC. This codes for CASSFFGSSYNEQFF.

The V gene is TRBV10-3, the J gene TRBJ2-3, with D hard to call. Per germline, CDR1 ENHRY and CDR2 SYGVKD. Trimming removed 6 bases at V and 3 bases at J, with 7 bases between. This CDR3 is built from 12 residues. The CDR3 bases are TGTGCCATCAGGCTGGGGACAGATACGCAGTATTTT. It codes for CAIRLGTDTQYF.

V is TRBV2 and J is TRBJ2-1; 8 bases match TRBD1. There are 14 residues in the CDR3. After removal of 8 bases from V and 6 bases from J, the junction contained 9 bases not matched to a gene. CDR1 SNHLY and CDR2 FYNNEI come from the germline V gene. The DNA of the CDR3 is TGTGCCAGCCCACCAGGACAGGGTGGCAATGAGCAGTTCTTC. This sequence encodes CASPPGQGGNEQFF. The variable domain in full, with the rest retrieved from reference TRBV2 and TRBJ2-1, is EPEVTQTPSHQVTQMGQEVILRCVPISNHLYFYWYRQILGQKVEFLVSFYNNEISEKSEIFDDQFSVERPDGSNFTLKIRSTKLEDSAMYFCASPPGQGGNEQFFGPGTRLTVL.

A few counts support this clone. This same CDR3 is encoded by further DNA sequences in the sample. The CDR3 is CASSEGTEAFF. The DNA for the CDR3 is TGTGCCAGCTCTGAAGGCACTGAAGCTTTCTTT. V usage is TRBV27 and J usage is TRBJ1-1; D is unclear. This CDR3 region has 11 residues. The germline CDR1 and CDR2 sequences are MNHEY and SMNVEV (reference sequence). Trimming removed 8 bases at V and 4 bases at J, with 8 bases between.

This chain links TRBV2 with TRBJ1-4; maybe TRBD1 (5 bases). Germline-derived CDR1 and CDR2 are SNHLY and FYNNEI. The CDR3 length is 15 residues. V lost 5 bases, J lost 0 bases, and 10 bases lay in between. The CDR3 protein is CASSRTPATNEKLFF. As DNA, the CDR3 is TGTGCCAGCAGTCGGACACCGGCAACTAATGAAAAACTGTTTTTT. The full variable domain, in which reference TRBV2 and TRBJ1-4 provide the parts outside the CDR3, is EPEVTQTPSHQVTQMGQEVILRCVPISNHLYFYWYRQILGQKVEFLVSFYNNEISEKSEIFDDQFSVERPDGSNFTLKIRSTKLEDSAMYFCASSRTPATNEKLFFGSGTQLSVL.

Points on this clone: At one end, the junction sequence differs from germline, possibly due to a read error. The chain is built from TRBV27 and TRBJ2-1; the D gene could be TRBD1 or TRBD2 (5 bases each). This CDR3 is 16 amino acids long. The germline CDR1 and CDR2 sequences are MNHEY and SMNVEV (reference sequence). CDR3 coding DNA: TGTGCCACCTCATCGGGGTCGTTTGGGGCGGCCGCGCCCGTGGTCTTC. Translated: CATSSGSFGAAAPVVF.

The CDR3 loop reads CASSLIRGENTEAFF. CDR3 nucleotide sequence: TGCGCCAGCAGCTTGATACGAGGGGAGAACACTGAAGCTTTCTTT. The chain combines TRBV5-1 with TRBJ1-1; weak D call: TRBD1 (5 bases). This CDR3 comprises 15 residues. Germline CDR1 and CDR2: SGHRS and YFSETQ. V shed 1 base and J shed 1 base, with 11 bases lying between them.

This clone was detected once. The CDR3 reads CATSSGSSYNEQFF. For the CDR3, the DNA is TGTGCCACCAGCAGCGGGAGTTCGTACAATGAGCAGTTCTTC. V usage is TRBV15 and J usage is TRBJ2-1, with D possibly TRBD2 on 6 matching bases. V was shortened by 3 bases and J by 4 bases, with 10 bases between the two germline ends. The CDR3 loop spans 14 amino acids. CDR1 LNHNV and CDR2 YYDKDF come from the germline V gene (reference sequence).